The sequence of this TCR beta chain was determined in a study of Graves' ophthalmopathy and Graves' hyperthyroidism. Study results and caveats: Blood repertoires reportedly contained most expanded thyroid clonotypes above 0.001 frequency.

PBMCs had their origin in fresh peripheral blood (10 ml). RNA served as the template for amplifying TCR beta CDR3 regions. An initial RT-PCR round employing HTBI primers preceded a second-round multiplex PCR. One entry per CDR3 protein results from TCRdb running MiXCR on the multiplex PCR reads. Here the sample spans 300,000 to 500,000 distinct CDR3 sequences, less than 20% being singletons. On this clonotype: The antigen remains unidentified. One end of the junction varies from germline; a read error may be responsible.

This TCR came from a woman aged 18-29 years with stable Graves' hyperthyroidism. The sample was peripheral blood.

The CDR3 coding sequence is TGCAGTGTAGCGGGACAGTTGTACGATCAGTACTTC. Protein: CSVAGQLYDQYF. V is TRBV20-1 and J is TRBJ2-7, with a tentative D call TRBD2 (8 bases). Germline-derived CDR1 and CDR2 are DFQATT and SNEGSKA (reference sequence). This CDR3 region has 12 residues.